Included here is one T cell receptor (beta chain) sequence, with context. This clonotype was recorded at least ten times. It lacks a known antigen. No base-level quality is on record; no much larger clone is a single base apart. Libraries of naive CD8 T cells were generated from about 19,000 to 1,100,000 sorted cells, with 10%, 30% or 50% of the purified RNA used. Naive CD8 T cells were FACS-sorted as CD8+CD4-CCR7+CD45RA+ on a BD FACSAria II into RLT Plus buffer. To test detection sensitivity, Jurkat RNA equal to around 11 TCR copies was added to samples of roughly 17,000-1,100,000 naive CD8 T cells. CD8 T cells were enriched using RosetteSep CD8+ T Cell Enrichment Cocktail and Ficoll-Paque, and the enriched cells then underwent ACK red cell lysis. This specimen comes from a study of molecular identifiers for immune sequencing clone quantification (dated by TCRdb to 2017 to 2018). Broadly, across the study: For a replicate experiment, the RNA from either approximately 20,000 or 100,000 naive CD8 T cells was divided into five aliquots, and four of those aliquots went on to sequencing. CD8 T cells were used in a methods study to benchmark molecular-identifier clustering-based TCR repertoire sequencing (MIDCIRS) and TCR RNA copy counting. Summary of the overall study and its limitations: Modeling indicated around 3 TCR RNA copies recovered per cell, compared with approximately 10 by digital PCR, which implies a capture efficiency of 25% to 35%. The naive libraries included spiked-in Jurkat TCR RNA (around 10 copies' worth), and this RNA is not part of the donor repertoire. When barcode sub-clustering was left out, chimeric consensus sequences inflated TCR diversity, with chimeras reaching as high as 47%. In CMV-specific effector cells, over 99% of molecules were held by clones above 20 RNA copies, whereas under 1% of molecules were held by such clones in naive cells. Even against a background of some 920,000 naive CD8 T cells, spiked-in Jurkat TCR RNA amounting to a single cell's worth was reported to be detectable. Identical TCR molecules sharing a barcode could cause highly expanded clone sizes to be underestimated.

The method behind the library was PCR. Sequencing was performed on an Illumina HiSeq 4000. Bulk TCR libraries were made following a previously described method, with the TCR primers given in Table S5. The Qiagen AllPrep DNA/RNA kit was used to purify total RNA. Before analysis, reads from multiple sequencing runs of the same library were pooled. The original pipeline was this. Reads were retained only if an exact TCR constant sequence was present, and the retained reads were trimmed to 150 nt and grouped according to their 12-nt molecular barcodes. Within each barcode group, reads were sub-clustered at a 15% Levenshtein threshold, and quality-weighted consensus sequences were built per RNA molecule. Non-functional sequences were filtered out, along with any lower-count sequence sitting one edit away from another sequence. Based on fitting two negative binomial distributions, any barcode sub-cluster with under 20% of the maximum read count was discarded. Starting from the raw public reads, TCRdb applied fastp trimming at Q25, assembled clones with MiXCR and retained in-frame beta chains. For every CDR3 protein sequence, its rows merge into one entry that carries the most common genes and DNA. The V and J calls come from TCRdb's annotation, not from the publication. The sample records roughly 50,000 distinct CDR3 sequences, about 23% of which are singletons. In total, the top ten clones hold around 2% of the sample.

CDR1 SGHKS and CDR2 YYEKEE were looked up in the germline V gene (reference sequence). The CDR3 has 12 amino acids, counting the end cysteine and phenylalanine. This entry keeps only the CDR3 DNA: 36 bases, framed from base 1. V was cut back by 0 bases and J by 7 bases, leaving a gap of 8 bases between them. The V and J genes are TRBV5-5 and TRBJ2-7, with no D gene named confidently. The sequence was obtained from a human donor in good health. Some libraries in this study had Jurkat cell RNA spiked in. Source material: naive CD8+ T cells from blood, with Jurkat cell RNA spiked in. Taken with the paper, the label for cell subset or site translates to: FACS-sorted CD8+CD4-CCR7+CD45RA+ naive T cells. The sequence in DNA is TGTGCCAGCAGCTTGGTTCCAGATGAGCAGTACTTC. The resulting protein is CASSLVPDEQYF.